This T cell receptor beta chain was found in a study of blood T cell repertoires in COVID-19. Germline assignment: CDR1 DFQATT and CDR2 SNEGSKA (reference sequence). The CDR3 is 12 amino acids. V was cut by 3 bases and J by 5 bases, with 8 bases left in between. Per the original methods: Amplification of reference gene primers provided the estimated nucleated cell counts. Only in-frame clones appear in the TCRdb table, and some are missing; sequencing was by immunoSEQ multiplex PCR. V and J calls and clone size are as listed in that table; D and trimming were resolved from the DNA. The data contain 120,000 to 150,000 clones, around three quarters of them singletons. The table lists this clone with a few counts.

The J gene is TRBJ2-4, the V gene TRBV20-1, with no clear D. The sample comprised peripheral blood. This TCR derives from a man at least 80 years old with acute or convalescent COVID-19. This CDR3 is CSASQQQNIQYF. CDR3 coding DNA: TGCAGTGCTAGTCAACAGCAAAACATTCAGTACTTC.